The source of this T cell receptor (beta chain) is a study of technical replicates of blood from several donors. V lost 4 bases to trimming and J lost 0 bases, with 7 bases between them. The CDR3 contains 14 residues. In germline, CDR1 is SNHLY, CDR2 FYNNEI. Produced via immunoSEQ multiplex PCR; TCRdb's table is partial and in-frame only. Of 45,000 to 55,000 clones in the sample, roughly 95% were seen once. The chain employs TRBV2 and TRBJ1-5; TRBD1 might be the D (5 bases). The receptor comes from a human donor in good health. The sample consisted of T cells isolated from PBMCs. The CDR3 bases are TGTGCCAGCAGTGGACAGATTAGCAATCAGCCCCAGCATTTT. This encodes CASSGQISNQPQHF.